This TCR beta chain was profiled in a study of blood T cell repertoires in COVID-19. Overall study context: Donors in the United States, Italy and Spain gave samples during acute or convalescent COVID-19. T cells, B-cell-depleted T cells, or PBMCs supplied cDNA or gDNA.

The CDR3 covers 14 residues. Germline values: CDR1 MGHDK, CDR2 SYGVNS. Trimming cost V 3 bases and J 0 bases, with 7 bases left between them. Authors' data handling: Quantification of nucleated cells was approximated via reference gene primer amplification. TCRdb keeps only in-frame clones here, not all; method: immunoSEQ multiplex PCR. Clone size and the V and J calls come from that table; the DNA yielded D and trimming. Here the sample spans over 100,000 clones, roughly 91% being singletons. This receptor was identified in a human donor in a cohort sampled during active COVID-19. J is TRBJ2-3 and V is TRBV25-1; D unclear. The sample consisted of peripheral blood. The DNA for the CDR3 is TGTGCCAGCAGTGAGTCCGGGAGCACAGATACGCAGTATTTT. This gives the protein CASSESGSTDTQYF.